The rows below give T cell receptor beta chains drawn from one sample of a study of shared clonotypes between healthy human individuals. Libraries were prepared by immunoSEQ multiplex PCR; TCRdb keeps only in-frame clonotypes and omits some of them. The sample lists about 1.9 million clones, approximately 92% occurring once. Sequencing used naive CD8+ T cells from PBMCs. Receptor source: a man aged 18-30 years in good health. Some clones in this sample may be carry-over from other donors' samples. Each CDR3 is given with its conserved first and last residue. Fields, in order: J gene, D gene, clone size, V gene, CDR3 DNA, CDR3 protein. D genes are given only for firm matches. Clone size, where shown, is once, few, many, or a class for clones that have expanded.

J: TRBJ2-7; D: .; size: .; V: TRBV13; DNA: TGTGCCAGCAGCTCCTCCGGGCCTTTTGGTTACGAGCAGTACTTC; CDR3: CASSSSGPFGYEQYF
J: TRBJ2-7; D: TRBD1; size: .; V: TRBV7-2; DNA: TGTGCCAGCAGCGAGAATTGGGACAGGGGGAACGAGCAGTACTTC; CDR3: CASSENWDRGNEQYF
J: TRBJ2-7; D: .; size: .; V: TRBV18; DNA: TGTGCCAGCTCACCAGACAGGCAACAGGACTACGAGCAGTACTTC; CDR3: CASSPDRQQDYEQYF
J: TRBJ2-3; D: TRBD1; size: .; V: TRBV2; DNA: TGTGCCCGGGGCCTTCGGGACAGCCCAGATACGCAGTATTTT; CDR3: CARGLRDSPDTQYF
J: TRBJ2-2; D: .; size: .; V: TRBV6-4; DNA: TGTGCCAGCAGTGACGCTGGGACTTGGAACACCGGGGAGCTGTTTTTT; CDR3: CASSDAGTWNTGELFF
J: TRBJ1-1; D: TRBD1; size: .; V: TRBV19; DNA: TGTGCCAGTAGTTGGGACCAGGGGGGGAACACTGAAGCTTTCTTT; CDR3: CASSWDQGGNTEAFF
J: TRBJ2-7; D: TRBD2; size: .; V: TRBV7-2; DNA: TGTGCCAGCAGCTTAATAGCGGGAGGGCCCTCGTACGAGCAGTACTTC; CDR3: CASSLIAGGPSYEQYF
J: TRBJ2-7; D: .; size: .; V: TRBV29-1; DNA: TGCAGCGCCACCGGGACCGCCTACGAGCAGTACTTC; CDR3: CSATGTAYEQYF
J: TRBJ1-2; D: .; size: .; V: TRBV7-9; DNA: TGTGCCAGCAGCTCCCCGGCCCAGGGACGTGGCTACACCTTC; CDR3: CASSSPAQGRGYTF
J: TRBJ2-1; D: TRBD1; size: .; V: TRBV5-5; DNA: TGTGCCAGCAGCAAGGGGACAGCAGTCTCCTACAATGAGCAGTTCTTC; CDR3: CASSKGTAVSYNEQFF
J: TRBJ2-1; D: .; size: .; V: TRBV4-2; DNA: TGTGCCAGCAGCCCAGTGGTAGGAGCCTACAATGAGCAGTTCTTC; CDR3: CASSPVVGAYNEQFF
J: TRBJ2-2; D: TRBD1; size: .; V: TRBV5-1; DNA: TGCGCCAGCAGCTTGGGGTCGGTACAGGGGTGGAACACCGGGGAGCTGTTTTTT; CDR3: CASSLGSVQGWNTGELFF
J: TRBJ2-7; D: .; size: .; V: TRBV7-9; DNA: TGTGCCAGCACAGCGGACTCCTACGAGCAGTACTTC; CDR3: CASTADSYEQYF
J: TRBJ2-7; D: TRBD1; size: .; V: TRBV4-3; DNA: TGCGCCAGCAGCCCTTCGTACGGGACAGTCTACGAGCAGTACTTC; CDR3: CASSPSYGTVYEQYF
J: TRBJ2-5; D: TRBD2; size: .; V: TRBV28; DNA: TGTGCCAGCAGCTCATTCCTCCTAGCGGGAGGACCTCAAGAGACCCAGTACTTC; CDR3: CASSSFLLAGGPQETQYF
J: TRBJ2-7; D: TRBD1; size: once; V: TRBV5-4; DNA: TGTGCCAGCAGCGGGGACAGGGTCTACGAGCAGTACTTC; CDR3: CASSGDRVYEQYF
J: TRBJ2-7; D: TRBD2; size: .; V: TRBV27; DNA: TGTGCCAGCAGGCCTACAGGGACTAGCGGCTACGAGCAGTACTTC; CDR3: CASRPTGTSGYEQYF
J: TRBJ2-1; D: TRBD1; size: .; V: TRBV27; DNA: TGTGCCAGCAGTTTATCCCCCGGGACAGAACTCTACAATGAGCAGTTCTTC; CDR3: CASSLSPGTELYNEQFF
J: TRBJ1-1; D: .; size: .; V: TRBV4-1; DNA: TGCGCCAGCAGCCAAGATCGGATCAGGGGGAACACTGAAGCTTTCTTT; CDR3: CASSQDRIRGNTEAFF
J: TRBJ2-1; D: .; size: .; V: TRBV30; DNA: TGTGCCTGGACCCTCCCGAGGCTTTACAATGAGCAGTTCTTC; CDR3: CAWTLPRLYNEQFF
J: TRBJ2-7; D: .; size: .; V: TRBV27; DNA: TGTGCCAGCAGCCCCCGGCGGTCCGAGCAGTACTTC; CDR3: CASSPRRSEQYF
J: TRBJ2-2; D: .; size: .; V: TRBV19; DNA: TGTGCCAGTAAGCATGAGCGGGCCAACGGGGAGCTGTTTTTT; CDR3: CASKHERANGELFF
J: TRBJ1-1; D: .; size: .; V: TRBV28; DNA: TGTGCCAGCAGTTTAGCGGCTGGGCGGTCTGAAGCTTTCTTT; CDR3: CASSLAAGRSEAFF
J: TRBJ1-1; D: TRBD1; size: once; V: TRBV5-6; DNA: TGTGCCAGCAGTTCCGGGACAGGGTCTAAAGCTTTCTTT; CDR3: CASSSGTGSKAFF
J: TRBJ2-7; D: .; size: .; V: TRBV5-6; DNA: TGTGCCAGCAGCCCTGAAATGACCAGCTCCTACGAGCAGTACTTC; CDR3: CASSPEMTSSYEQYF
J: TRBJ2-4; D: .; size: .; V: TRBV5-1; DNA: TGCGCCAGCAGCTTGGTGGGGAAGACCCTAGCCAAAAACATTCAGTACTTC; CDR3: CASSLVGKTLAKNIQYF
J: TRBJ2-1; D: TRBD2; size: .; V: TRBV7-9; DNA: TGTGCCAGCAGCCACCAGGTTCGGCGGGAGGATCGCAATGAGCAGTTCTTC; CDR3: CASSHQVRREDRNEQFF
J: TRBJ2-7; D: TRBD1; size: .; V: TRBV10-3; DNA: TGTGCCATCAGTGAGTCGGGGACAGGGTCTTACGAGCAGTACTTC; CDR3: CAISESGTGSYEQYF
J: TRBJ2-7; D: TRBD2; size: .; V: TRBV2; DNA: TGTGCCAGCAGTGAAGCTTGGACTAGCGGGAGGGAGCCCTACGAGCAGTACTTC; CDR3: CASSEAWTSGREPYEQYF
J: TRBJ2-3; D: .; size: .; V: TRBV27; DNA: TGTGCCAGCAGTTTGTTGGCGCCCACTAGCACAGATACGCAGTATTTT; CDR3: CASSLLAPTSTDTQYF
J: TRBJ2-7; D: .; size: .; V: TRBV29-1; DNA: TGCAGCGGACAGGACTCCTACGAGCAGTACTTC; CDR3: CSGQDSYEQYF
J: TRBJ1-3; D: .; size: .; V: TRBV28; DNA: TGTGCCAGCAGTTTAAGTTTACATTCGAGTGTCTCTGGAAACACCATATATTTT; CDR3: CASSLSLHSSVSGNTIYF
J: TRBJ2-3; D: TRBD2; size: .; V: TRBV4-1; DNA: TGCGCCAGCAGCCCTACTAGCGGGAGGACAGATACGCAGTATTTT; CDR3: CASSPTSGRTDTQYF
J: TRBJ2-5; D: TRBD2; size: once; V: TRBV10-3; DNA: TGTGCCATCAGTGAGAGGACTAGCGGGAGCGGGAGCGGGACCCAGTACTTC; CDR3: CAISERTSGSGSGTQYF
J: TRBJ2-7; D: .; size: .; V: TRBV27; DNA: TGTGCCAGCACCTCCTCCCCCGGGGACGAGCAGTACTTC; CDR3: CASTSSPGDEQYF
J: TRBJ2-1; D: TRBD2; size: once; V: TRBV9; DNA: TGTGCCAGCAGCGCGACTAGCGGGAGGGCCATGGATGAGCAGTTCTTC; CDR3: CASSATSGRAMDEQFF
J: TRBJ2-7; D: .; size: .; V: TRBV11-2; DNA: TGTGCCAGCAGCCCAAGGGGGACTTACGAGCAGTACTTC; CDR3: CASSPRGTYEQYF
J: TRBJ2-1; D: .; size: .; V: TRBV14; DNA: TGTGCCAGCAGCCAAGATAACACAGCTCCAAACAATGAGCAGTTCTTC; CDR3: CASSQDNTAPNNEQFF
J: TRBJ2-3; D: TRBD2; size: .; V: TRBV2; DNA: TGTGCCAGCAGTCCGGGACTAGCGGGAGTAGCGGGTACGCAGTATTTT; CDR3: CASSPGLAGVAGTQYF
J: TRBJ2-3; D: .; size: once; V: TRBV5-6; DNA: TGTGCCAGCAGCTGGGGGATAGATACGCAGTATTTT; CDR3: CASSWGIDTQYF
J: TRBJ2-7; D: .; size: .; V: TRBV18; DNA: TGTGCCAGCTCAACGACCCCTCAGTCTCTCGAGCAGTACTTC; CDR3: CASSTTPQSLEQYF
J: TRBJ2-1; D: TRBD2; size: .; V: TRBV18; DNA: TGTGCCAGCTCACCTCCTAGCGGAAGCTCCTACAATGAGCAGTTCTTC; CDR3: CASSPPSGSSYNEQFF
J: TRBJ2-7; D: .; size: .; V: TRBV7-9; DNA: TGTGCCAGCAGAAGTCAGGGGTTGGGATCCTACGAGCAGTACTTC; CDR3: CASRSQGLGSYEQYF
J: TRBJ2-7; D: .; size: .; V: TRBV2; DNA: TGTGCCAGCAGAGAACGACTTTTTTACGAGCAGTACTTC; CDR3: CASRERLFYEQYF
J: TRBJ2-1; D: .; size: .; V: TRBV5-6; DNA: TGTGCCAGCAGCTCCCGAGGTCGGGGGCCCTACAATGAGCAGTTCTTC; CDR3: CASSSRGRGPYNEQFF
J: TRBJ1-1; D: TRBD1; size: .; V: TRBV6-4; DNA: TGTGCCAGCCGCGGACAGGCACGGAACACTGAAGCTTTCTTT; CDR3: CASRGQARNTEAFF